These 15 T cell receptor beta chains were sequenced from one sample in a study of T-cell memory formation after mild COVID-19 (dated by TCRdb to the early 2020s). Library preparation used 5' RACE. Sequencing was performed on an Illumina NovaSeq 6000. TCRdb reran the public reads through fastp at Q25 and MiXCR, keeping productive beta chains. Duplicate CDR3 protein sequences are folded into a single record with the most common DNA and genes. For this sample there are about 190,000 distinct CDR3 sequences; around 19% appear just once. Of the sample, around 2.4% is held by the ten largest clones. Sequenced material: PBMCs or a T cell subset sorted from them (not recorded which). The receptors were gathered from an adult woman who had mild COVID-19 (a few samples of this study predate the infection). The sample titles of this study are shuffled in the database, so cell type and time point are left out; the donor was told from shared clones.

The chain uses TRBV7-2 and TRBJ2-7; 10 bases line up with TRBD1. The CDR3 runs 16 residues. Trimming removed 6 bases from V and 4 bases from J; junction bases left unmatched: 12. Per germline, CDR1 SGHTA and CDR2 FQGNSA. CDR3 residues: CASRFGTGTGDYEQYF. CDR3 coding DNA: TGTGCCAGCAGATTCGGAACCGGGACAGGGGATTACGAGCAGTACTTC.

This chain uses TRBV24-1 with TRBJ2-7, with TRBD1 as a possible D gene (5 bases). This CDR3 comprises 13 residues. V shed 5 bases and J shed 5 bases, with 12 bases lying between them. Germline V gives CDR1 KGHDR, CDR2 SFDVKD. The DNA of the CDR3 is TGTGCCACCAGTGCTGTCAGGGCGCACGAGCAGTACTTC. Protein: CATSAVRAHEQYF.

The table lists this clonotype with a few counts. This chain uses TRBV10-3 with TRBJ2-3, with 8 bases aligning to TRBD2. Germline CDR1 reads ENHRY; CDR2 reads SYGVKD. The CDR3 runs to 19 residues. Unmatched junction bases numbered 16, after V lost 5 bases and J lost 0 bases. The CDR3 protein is CAISRGQRGSLKSTDTQYF. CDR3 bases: TGTGCCATCAGTCGGGGTCAGCGGGGGTCATTGAAAAGCACAGATACGCAGTATTTT.

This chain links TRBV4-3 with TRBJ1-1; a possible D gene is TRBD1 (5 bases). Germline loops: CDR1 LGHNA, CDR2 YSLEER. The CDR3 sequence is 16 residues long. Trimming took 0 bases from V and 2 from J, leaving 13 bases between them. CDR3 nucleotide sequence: TGCGCCAGCAGCCAAGATTTAAGGGGAGGAAACACTGAAGCTTTCTTT. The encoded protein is CASSQDLRGGNTEAFF.

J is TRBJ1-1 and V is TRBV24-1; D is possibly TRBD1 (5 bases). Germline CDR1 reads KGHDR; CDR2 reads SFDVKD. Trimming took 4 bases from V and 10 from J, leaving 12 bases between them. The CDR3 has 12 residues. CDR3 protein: CATSDGGRRAFF. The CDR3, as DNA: TGTGCCACCAGTGACGGGGGTCGTCGAGCTTTCTTT.

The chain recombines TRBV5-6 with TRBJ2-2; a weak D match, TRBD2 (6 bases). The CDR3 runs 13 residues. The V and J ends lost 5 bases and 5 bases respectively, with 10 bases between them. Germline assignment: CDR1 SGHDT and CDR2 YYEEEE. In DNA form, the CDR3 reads TGTGCCAGCAGTCGGGAGCGTACCGGGGAGCTGTTTTTT. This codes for CASSRERTGELFF.

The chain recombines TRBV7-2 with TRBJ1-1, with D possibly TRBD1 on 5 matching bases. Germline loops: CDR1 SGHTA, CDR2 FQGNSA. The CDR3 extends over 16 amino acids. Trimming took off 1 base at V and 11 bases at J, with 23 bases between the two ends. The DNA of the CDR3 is TGTGCCAGCAGCTTAGTTAAGGGGCAGTTCTCCGCCGAGGCTTTCTTT. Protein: CASSLVKGQFSAEAFF.

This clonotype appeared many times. CDR3: CASSSLGVGQPQHF. Written as DNA, the CDR3 is TGTGCCAGCAGCTCGCTGGGGGTGGGTCAGCCCCAGCATTTT. V and J are TRBV7-2 and TRBJ1-5, with a possible D match to TRBD1 (5 bases). The germline V gene has CDR1 SGHTA and CDR2 FQGNSA. Trimming shortened V by 4 bases and J by 6 bases, and 13 bases separated the two germline ends. The CDR3 is 14 amino acids.

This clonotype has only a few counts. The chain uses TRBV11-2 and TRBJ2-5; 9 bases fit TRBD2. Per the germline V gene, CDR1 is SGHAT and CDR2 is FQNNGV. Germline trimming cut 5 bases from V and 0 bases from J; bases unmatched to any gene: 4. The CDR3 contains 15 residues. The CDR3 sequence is CASSGLALHQETQYF. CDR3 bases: TGTGCCAGCAGCGGACTAGCGCTGCACCAAGAGACCCAGTACTTC.

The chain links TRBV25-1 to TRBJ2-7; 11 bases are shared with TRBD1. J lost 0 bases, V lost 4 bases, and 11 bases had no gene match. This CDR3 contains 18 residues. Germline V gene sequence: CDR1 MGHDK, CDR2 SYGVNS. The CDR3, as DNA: TGTGCCAGCAGTGGATGGGACAGGGGGGCGCGGAGCTCCTACGAGCAGTACTTC. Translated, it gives CASSGWDRGARSSYEQYF.

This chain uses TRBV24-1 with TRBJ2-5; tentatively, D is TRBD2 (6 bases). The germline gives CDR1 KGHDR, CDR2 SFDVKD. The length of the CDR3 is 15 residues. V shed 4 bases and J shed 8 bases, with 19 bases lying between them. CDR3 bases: TGTGCCACCAGTGACGGGGGACCAGAGATGGATACCCAGTACTTC. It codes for CATSDGGPEMDTQYF.

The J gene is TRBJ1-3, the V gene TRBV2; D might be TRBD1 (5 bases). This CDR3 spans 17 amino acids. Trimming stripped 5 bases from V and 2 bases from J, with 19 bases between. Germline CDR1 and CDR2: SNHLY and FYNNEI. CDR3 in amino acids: CASSPSKAGSAGNTIYF. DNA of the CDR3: TGTGCCAGCAGTCCCTCGAAGGCAGGGTCGGCTGGAAACACCATATATTTT.

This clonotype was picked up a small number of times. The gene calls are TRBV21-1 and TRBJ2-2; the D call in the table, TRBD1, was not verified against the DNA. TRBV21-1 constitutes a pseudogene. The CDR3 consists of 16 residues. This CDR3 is CASSTLGRVPTGELFF. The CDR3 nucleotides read TGTGCCAGCAGCACTCTGGGGCGGGTCCCCACCGGGGAGCTGTTTTTT.

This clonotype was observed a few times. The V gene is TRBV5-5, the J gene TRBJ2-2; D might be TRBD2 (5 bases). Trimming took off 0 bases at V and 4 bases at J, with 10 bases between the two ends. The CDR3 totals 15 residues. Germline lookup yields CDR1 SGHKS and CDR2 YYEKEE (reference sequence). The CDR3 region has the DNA TGTGCCAGCAGCTTGGGAGGGTCGGTCACCGGGGAGCTGTTTTTT. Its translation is CASSLGGSVTGELFF.

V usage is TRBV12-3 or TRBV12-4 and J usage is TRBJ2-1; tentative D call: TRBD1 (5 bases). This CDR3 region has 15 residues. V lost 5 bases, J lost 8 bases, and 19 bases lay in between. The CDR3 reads CASSITLRQGDEQFF. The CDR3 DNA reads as TGTGCCAGCAGTATAACCCTCCGGCAGGGTGATGAGCAGTTCTTC.